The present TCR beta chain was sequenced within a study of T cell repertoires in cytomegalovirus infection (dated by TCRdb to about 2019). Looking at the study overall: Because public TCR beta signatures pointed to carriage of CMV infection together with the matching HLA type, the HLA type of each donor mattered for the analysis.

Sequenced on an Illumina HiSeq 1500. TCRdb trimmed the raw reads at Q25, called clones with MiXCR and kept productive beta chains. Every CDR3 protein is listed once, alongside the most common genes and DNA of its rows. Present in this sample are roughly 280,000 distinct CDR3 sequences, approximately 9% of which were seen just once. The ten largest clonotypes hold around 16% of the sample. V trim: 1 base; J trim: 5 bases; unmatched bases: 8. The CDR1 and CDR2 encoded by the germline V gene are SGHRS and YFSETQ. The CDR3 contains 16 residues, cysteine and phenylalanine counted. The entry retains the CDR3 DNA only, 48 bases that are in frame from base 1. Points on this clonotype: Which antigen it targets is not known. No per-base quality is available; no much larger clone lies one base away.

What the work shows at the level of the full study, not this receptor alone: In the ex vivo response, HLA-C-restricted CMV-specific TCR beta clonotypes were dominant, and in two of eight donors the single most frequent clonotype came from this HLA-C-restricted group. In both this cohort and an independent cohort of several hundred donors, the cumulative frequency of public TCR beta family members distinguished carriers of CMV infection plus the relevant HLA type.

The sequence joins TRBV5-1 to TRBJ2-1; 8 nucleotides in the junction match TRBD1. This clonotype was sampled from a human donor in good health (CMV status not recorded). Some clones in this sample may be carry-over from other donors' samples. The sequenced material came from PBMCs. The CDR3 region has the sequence CASSLCWQGADNEQFF. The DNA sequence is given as TGCGCCAGCAGCTTGTGCTGGCAGGGGGCGGACAATGAGCAGTTCTTC.